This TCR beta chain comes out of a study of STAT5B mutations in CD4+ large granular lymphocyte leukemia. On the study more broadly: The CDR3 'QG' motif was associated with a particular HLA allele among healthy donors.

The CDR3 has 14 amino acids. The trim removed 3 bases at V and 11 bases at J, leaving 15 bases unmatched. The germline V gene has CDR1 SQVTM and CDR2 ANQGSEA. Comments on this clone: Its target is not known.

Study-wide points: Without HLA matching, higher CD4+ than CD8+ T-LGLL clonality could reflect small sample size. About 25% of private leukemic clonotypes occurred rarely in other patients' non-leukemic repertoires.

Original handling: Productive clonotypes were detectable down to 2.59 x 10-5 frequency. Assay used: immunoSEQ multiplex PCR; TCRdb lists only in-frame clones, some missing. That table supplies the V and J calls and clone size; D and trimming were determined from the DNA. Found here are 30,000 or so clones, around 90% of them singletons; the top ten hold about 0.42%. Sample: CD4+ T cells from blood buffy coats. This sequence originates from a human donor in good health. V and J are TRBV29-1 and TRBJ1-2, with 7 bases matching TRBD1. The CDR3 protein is CSVEVRQGRWGYTF. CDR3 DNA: TGCAGCGTTGAGGTTAGACAGGGCCGCTGGGGGTACACCTTC.